This T cell receptor gamma chain was captured by sequencing in a study of Vδ1+ human thymocytes (dated by TCRdb to 2017 to 2018). For the wider study: The study characterised mRNA-level TRG and TRD CDR3 repertoires of highly purified Vdelta1+ thymocytes from young children as a data resource. Validation of the multiplex-based CDR3 amplicon strategy against 5'RACE-based CDR3 amplicon generation methods had been performed previously.

This clone was seen a handful of times. The antigen this receptor binds is unknown. Base qualities are not at hand, and no much larger clone is one base apart. RNA was isolated using the RNeasy mini kit, and reverse transcription was performed with Superscript III. To generate the CDR3 amplicons, a multiplex PCR was run using pooled V-gene forward primers together with a constant-region reverse primer that carried Illumina adaptor overhangs. After gel purification, the amplicons were indexed with Nextera index primers over about 8 extra PCR cycles and then purified using AMPure XP beads. Sequencing of libraries was performed on an Illumina MiSeq using paired-end 250 bp reads, dual indexing and an approximately 21% PhiX spike-in. The published analysis was carried out like this. Reads were quality checked with FastQC, and TRG read pairs were merged with ea-utils fastq-join. Sequences were annotated with IMGT/HighV-QUEST, keeping only productive sequences with unambiguous V-gene assignment; clonotypes were defined by identical CDR3 sequence. VDJtools 1.1.1, tcR 2.2.3, Treemap and vegan Shannon diversity in R 3.4.4 were used for downstream analysis. The public reads were reprocessed by TCRdb using CATT, and rows of matching DNA were later combined. TCRdb, not the authors, supplied the V and J calls. The sample data list tens of thousands of gamma-chain clones, and around 20% of these were observed just once. The top ten constitute about 1.8% of the sample.

Trimming leaves V shorter by 3 bases and J shorter by 12 bases, with the junction holding 8 bases beyond the gene matches. Counted from cysteine to phenylalanine, this CDR3 has 11 amino acids. CDR3 DNA is the only sequence kept; it has 33 bases, read in frame from the first base. The germline V gene supplies CDR1 EGSNGY and CDR2 YDSYNSKV. Thymic samples were depleted of alphabeta T cells, then CD3+ TCRVdelta1+ TCRVdelta2- thymocytes were FACS-sorted. The purity of the sorted Vdelta1+ thymocytes fell between about 98% and 99.6%. The thymic specimens were obtained from several paediatric patients who were undergoing corrective cardiac surgery and ranged in age from roughly 5 days to 16 months. Thymic tissue was dispersed and mononuclear cells isolated on a Histopaque-1077 density gradient. The staining antibodies were anti-TCRVdelta1 clone TS8.2, anti-TCRVdelta2 clone B6, anti-CD3 clone HIT3a and anti-TCRalphabeta clone IP26.

The paper's findings and limits, for the study overall: The authors advised highly purified populations and single-cell validation, since unexpected Vdelta2 sequences could cause misinterpretation of bulk repertoire data. Donors did not cluster by age or sex, so the analyses were not stratified by age or sex. The thymic TRG and TRD repertoires appeared highly polyclonal, with Gaussian CDR3 length distributions, in contrast to the oligoclonal repertoires of peripheral blood. Although sort purity was high, around a fifth of thymic TRD sequences were Vdelta2 (with a few Vdelta3), in contrast to the peripheral blood Vdelta1+ controls. Donors shared many TRG clonotypes (up to 6.9x10^3), but TRD repertoires were essentially private, with at most 120 shared.

The TCR originated in a girl less than two years old who had congenital heart surgery. The rearrangement joined TRGV2 to TRGJ1 or TRGJ2. The material sequenced was Vdelta1+ gamma-delta thymocytes from the thymus. The cell subset or site label on this specimen signifies: FACS-sorted CD3+ TCRalphabeta- TCRVdelta1+ TCRVdelta2- thymocytes. The sequenced DNA: TGTGCCACCTGGGACTCTAGGTGGAAACTCTTT. It codes for CATWDSRWKLF.